The present TCR beta chain was sequenced within a study of T cells after yellow fever vaccination. Study context: Preparing low-cell-number fractions relied on SMART-Seq v4 Ultra Low Input.

This CDR3 region has 12 residues. From germline, CDR1 is SGHDT and CDR2 YYEEEE. The V end lost 4 bases, the J end lost 6 bases, and 9 bases lay between the germline ends. Study conclusions and caveats: Reappearing after the booster were most of the clones from primary vaccination (96% CD4, about 87% CD8). The appearance of a small share of clonotypes in both CD4 and CD8 compartments was observed.

This clonotype was observed many times. The target antigen is unknown. 5'RACE template switching produced TCR cDNA carrying a universal primer site and UMIs. TCRdb independently ran MiXCR on the 5' RACE reads; one entry per CDR3 protein. The sample lists approximately 300,000 distinct CDR3 sequences; 13% were seen once. This sequence joins TRBV5-6 and TRBJ2-3; D might be TRBD1 or TRBD2, each matching 5 bases. The starting material was CD4+ T cells sorted from PBMCs, obtained 45 days after the yellow fever booster vaccination. This receptor was identified in a young man who received the YFV17D yellow fever vaccine. CDR3 coding DNA: TGTGCCAGCAGCCCCTGGGGGGATACGCAGTATTTT. This sequence encodes CASSPWGDTQYF. Together with reference TRBV5-6 and TRBJ2-3, the CDR3 gives the full variable domain: DAGVTQSPTHLIKTRGQQVTLRCSPKSGHDTVSWYQQALGQGPQFIFQYYEEEERQRGNFPDRFSGHQFPNYSSELNVNALLLGDSALYLCASSPWGDTQYFGPGTRLTVL.